This TCR beta chain comes out of a study of T cells in Graves' hyperthyroidism and ophthalmopathy. Germline values: CDR1 LNHDA, CDR2 SQIVND (reference sequence). CDR3 length: 14 residues. The V end was cut by 3 bases, the J end by 2 bases, with 10 bases between. Template material for amplifying TCR beta CDR3 regions consisted of RNA transcripts. The TCR CDR3 was amplified in a first-round RT-PCR using the HTBI primer set. Each CDR3 protein gets one entry after TCRdb re-called the multiplex PCR reads with MiXCR. In the table there are around 300,000 distinct CDR3 sequences, 13% of which are singletons. A few counts support this clonotype.

The clonotype originates from a woman in her 30s with Graves' hyperthyroidism that later progressed to Graves' ophthalmopathy. Sequenced input: blood. J is TRBJ1-2 and V is TRBV19; D is possibly TRBD1 (5 bases). The CDR3: CASSMRGVNYGYTF. The CDR3 DNA follows: TGTGCCAGTAGTATGAGGGGAGTCAACTATGGCTACACCTTC.